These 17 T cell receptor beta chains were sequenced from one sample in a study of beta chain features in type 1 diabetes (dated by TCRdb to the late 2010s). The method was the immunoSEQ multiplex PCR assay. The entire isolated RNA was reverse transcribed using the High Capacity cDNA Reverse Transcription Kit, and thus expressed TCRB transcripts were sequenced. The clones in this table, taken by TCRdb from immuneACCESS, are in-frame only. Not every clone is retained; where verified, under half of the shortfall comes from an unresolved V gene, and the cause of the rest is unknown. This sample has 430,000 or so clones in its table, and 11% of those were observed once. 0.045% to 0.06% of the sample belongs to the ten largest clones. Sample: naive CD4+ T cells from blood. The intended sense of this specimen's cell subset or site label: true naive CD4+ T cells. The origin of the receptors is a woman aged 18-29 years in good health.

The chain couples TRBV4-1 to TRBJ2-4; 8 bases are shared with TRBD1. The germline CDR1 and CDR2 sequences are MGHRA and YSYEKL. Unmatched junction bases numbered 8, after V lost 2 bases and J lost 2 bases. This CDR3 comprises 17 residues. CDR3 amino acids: CASSQPKRQGTKNIQYF. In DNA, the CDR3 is TGCGCCAGCAGCCAACCCAAAAGACAGGGGACCAAAAACATTCAGTACTTC.

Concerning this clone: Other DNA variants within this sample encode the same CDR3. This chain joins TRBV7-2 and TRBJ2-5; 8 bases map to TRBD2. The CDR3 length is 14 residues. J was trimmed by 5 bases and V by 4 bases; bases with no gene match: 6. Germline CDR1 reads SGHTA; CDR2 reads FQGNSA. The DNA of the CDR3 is TGTGCCAGCAGCTCACCGGGAGGGCGTGAGACCCAGTACTTC. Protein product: CASSSPGGRETQYF.

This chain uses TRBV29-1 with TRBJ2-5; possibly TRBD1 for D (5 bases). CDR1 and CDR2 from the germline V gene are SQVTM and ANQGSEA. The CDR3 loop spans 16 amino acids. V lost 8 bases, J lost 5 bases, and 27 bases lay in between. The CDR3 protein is CSPTSPDWGHEETQYF. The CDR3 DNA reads TGCAGCCCCACCTCCCCTGACTGGGGCCACGAGGAGACCCAGTACTTC.

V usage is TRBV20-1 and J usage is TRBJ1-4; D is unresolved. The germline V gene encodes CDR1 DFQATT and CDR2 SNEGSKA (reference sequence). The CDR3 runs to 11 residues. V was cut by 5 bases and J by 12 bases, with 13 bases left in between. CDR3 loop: CSAALVQELFF. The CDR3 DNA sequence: TGCAGTGCTGCCCTTGTCCAGGAACTGTTTTTT.

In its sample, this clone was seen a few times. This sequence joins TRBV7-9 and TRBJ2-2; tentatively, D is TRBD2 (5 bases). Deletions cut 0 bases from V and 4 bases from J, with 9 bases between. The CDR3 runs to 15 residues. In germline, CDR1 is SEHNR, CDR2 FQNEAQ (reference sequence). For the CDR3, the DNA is TGTGCCAGCAGCTTAGCCGGAGGTGGCACCGGGGAGCTGTTTTTT. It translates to CASSLAGGGTGELFF.

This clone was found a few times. CDR3 region: CASSSPLRGETQYF. The DNA for the CDR3 is TGTGCCAGCAGCTCCCCCCTCAGGGGCGAGACCCAGTACTTC. The rearrangement joins TRBV7-9 to TRBJ2-5, with D maybe TRBD1 (6 bases). This CDR3 spans 14 amino acids. V lost 4 bases and J 5 bases, leaving 14 bases between the germline ends. CDR1 is SEHNR and CDR2 is FQNEAQ in the germline V gene (reference sequence).

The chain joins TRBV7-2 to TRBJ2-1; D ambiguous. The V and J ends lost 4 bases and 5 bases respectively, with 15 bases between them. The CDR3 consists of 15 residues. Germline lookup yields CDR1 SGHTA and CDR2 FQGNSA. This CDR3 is CASSSSTRRHNEQFF. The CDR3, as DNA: TGTGCCAGCAGCTCATCTACGCGCCGCCACAATGAGCAGTTCTTC.

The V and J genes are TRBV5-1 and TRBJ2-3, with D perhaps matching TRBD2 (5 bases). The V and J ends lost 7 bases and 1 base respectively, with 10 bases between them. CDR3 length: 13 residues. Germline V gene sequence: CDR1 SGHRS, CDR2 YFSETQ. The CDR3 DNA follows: TGCGCCAGCTGCCTGGAGGGCACAGATACGCAGTATTTT. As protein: CASCLEGTDTQYF.

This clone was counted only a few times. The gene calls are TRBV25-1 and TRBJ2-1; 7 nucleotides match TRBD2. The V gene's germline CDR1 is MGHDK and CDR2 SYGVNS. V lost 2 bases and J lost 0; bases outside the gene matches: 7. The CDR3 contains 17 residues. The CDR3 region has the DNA TGTGCCAGCAGTGAACCCCCGGGGAGGGGCTCCTACAATGAGCAGTTCTTC. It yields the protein CASSEPPGRGSYNEQFF.

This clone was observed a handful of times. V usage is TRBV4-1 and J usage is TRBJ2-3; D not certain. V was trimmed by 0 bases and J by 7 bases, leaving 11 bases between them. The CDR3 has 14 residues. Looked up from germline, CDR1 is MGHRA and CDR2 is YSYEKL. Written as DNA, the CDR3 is TGCGCCAGCAGCCAAGAAAAACTCTCTAATACGCAGTATTTT. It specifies CASSQEKLSNTQYF.

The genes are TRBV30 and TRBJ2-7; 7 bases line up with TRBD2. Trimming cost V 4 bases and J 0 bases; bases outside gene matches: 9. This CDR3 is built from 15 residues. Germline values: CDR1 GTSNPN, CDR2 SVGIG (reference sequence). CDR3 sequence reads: CAWTPRRDYSYEQYF. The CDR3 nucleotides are TGTGCCTGGACTCCACGCCGGGACTACTCCTACGAGCAGTACTTC. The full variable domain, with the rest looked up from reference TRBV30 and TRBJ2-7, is SQTIHQWPATLVQPVGSPLSLECTVEGTSNPNLYWYRQAAGRGLQLLFYSVGIGQISSEVPQNLSASRPQDRQFILSSKKLLLSDSGFYLCAWTPRRDYSYEQYFGPGTRLTVT.

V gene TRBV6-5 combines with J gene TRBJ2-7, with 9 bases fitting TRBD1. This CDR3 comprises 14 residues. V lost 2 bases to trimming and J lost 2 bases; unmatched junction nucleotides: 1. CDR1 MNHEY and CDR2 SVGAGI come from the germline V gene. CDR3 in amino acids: CASSYGQGTYEQYF. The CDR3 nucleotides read TGTGCCAGCAGTTACGGACAGGGGACCTACGAGCAGTACTTC.

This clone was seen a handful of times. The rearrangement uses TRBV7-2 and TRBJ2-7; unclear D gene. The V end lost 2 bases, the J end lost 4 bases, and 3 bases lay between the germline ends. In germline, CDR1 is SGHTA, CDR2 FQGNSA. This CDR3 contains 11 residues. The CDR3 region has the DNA TGTGCCAGCAGCTTACGATACGAGCAGTACTTC. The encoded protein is CASSLRYEQYF.

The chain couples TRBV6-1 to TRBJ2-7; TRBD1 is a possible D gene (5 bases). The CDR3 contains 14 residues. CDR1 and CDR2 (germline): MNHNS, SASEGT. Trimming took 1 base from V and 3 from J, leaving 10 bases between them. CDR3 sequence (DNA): TGTGCCAGCAGTGAAGTAACAGGATACTACGAGCAGTACTTC. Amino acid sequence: CASSEVTGYYEQYF.

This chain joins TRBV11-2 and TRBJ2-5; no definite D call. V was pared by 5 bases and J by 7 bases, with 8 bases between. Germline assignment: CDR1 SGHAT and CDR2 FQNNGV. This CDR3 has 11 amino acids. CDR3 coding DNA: TGTGCCAGCAGCCCCGGCGTGACCCAGTACTTC. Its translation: CASSPGVTQYF.

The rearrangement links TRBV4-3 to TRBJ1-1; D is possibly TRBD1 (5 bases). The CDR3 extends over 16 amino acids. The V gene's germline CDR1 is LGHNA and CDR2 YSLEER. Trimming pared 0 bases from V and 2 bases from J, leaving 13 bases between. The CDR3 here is CASSQDLRQSNTEAFF. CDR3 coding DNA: TGCGCCAGCAGCCAAGATCTAAGACAGAGTAACACTGAAGCTTTCTTT.

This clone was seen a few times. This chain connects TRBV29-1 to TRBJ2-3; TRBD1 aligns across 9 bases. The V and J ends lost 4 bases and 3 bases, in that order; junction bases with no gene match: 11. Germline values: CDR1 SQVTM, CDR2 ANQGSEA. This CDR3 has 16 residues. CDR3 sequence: CSVVSLSDRGTDTQYF. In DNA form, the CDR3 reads TGCAGCGTTGTATCCCTTTCCGACAGGGGGACAGATACGCAGTATTTT.